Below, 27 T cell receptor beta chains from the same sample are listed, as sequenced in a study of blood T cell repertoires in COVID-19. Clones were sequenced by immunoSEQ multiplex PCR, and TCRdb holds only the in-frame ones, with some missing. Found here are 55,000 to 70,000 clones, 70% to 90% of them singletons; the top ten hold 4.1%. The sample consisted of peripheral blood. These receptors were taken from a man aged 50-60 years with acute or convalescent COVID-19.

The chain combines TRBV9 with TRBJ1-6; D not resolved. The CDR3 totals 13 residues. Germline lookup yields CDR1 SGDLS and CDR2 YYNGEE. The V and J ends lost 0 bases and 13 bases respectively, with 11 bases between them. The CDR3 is CASSVDEGQPLHF. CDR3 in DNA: TGTGCCAGCAGCGTAGATGAGGGCCAGCCCCTCCACTTT. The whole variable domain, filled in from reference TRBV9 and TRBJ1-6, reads DSGVTQTPKHLITATGQRVTLRCSPRSGDLSVYWYQQSLDQGLQFLIQYYNGEERAKGNILERFSAQQFPDLHSELNLSSLELGDSALYFCASSVDEGQPLHFGNGTRLTVT.

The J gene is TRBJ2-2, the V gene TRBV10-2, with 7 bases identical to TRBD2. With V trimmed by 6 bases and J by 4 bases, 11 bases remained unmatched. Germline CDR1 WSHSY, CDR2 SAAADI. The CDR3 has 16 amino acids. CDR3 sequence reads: CASSLTNPGGTGELFF. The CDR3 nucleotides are TGCGCCAGCAGCTTGACCAACCCGGGGGGCACCGGGGAGCTGTTTTTT.

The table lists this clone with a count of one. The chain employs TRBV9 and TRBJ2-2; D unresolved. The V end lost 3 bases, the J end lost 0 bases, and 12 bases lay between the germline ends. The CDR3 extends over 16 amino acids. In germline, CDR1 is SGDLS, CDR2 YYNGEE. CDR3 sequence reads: CASSGPNYANTGELFF. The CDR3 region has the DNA TGTGCCAGCAGCGGACCGAACTACGCGAACACCGGGGAGCTGTTTTTT.

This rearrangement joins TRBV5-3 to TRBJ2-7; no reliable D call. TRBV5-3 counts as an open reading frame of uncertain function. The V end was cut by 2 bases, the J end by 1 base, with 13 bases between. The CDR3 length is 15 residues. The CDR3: CARSFNSRRSYEQYF. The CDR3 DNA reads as TGTGCCAGAAGCTTCAATTCCAGGCGATCCTACGAGCAGTACTTC.

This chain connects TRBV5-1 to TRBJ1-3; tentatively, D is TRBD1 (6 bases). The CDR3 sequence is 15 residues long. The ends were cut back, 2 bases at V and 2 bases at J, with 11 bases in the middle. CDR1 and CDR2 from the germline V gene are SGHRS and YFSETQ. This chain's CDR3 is CASSLGDIPGNTIYF. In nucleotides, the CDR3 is TGCGCCAGCAGCTTAGGGGACATCCCTGGAAACACCATATATTTT.

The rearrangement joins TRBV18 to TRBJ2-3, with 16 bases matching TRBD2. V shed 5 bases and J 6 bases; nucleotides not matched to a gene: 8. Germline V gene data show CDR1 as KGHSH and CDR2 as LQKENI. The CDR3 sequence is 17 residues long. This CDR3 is CASSSGLAGGPGDTQYF. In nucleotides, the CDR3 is TGTGCCAGCTCATCGGGACTAGCGGGAGGGCCTGGGGATACGCAGTATTTT.

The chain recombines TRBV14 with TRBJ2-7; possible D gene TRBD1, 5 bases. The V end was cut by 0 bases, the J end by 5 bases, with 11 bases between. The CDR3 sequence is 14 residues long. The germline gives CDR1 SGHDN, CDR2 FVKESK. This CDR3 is CASSQDSTGHEQYF. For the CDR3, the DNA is TGTGCCAGCAGCCAAGATAGTACAGGCCACGAGCAGTACTTC.

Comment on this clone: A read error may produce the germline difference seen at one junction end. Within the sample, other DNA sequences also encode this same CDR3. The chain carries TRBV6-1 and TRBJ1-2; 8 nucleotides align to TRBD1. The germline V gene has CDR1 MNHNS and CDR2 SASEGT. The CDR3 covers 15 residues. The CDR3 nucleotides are TGTGCCAGTAGTGAAGGGACAGGAAACAACTATGGCTACACCTTC. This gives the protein CASSEGTGNNYGYTF.

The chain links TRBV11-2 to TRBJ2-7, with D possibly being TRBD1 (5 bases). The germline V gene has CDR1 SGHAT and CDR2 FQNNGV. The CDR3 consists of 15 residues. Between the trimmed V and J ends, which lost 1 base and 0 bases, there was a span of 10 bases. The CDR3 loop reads CASSLAQDTSYEQYF. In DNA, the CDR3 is TGTGCCAGCAGCTTAGCCCAGGACACCTCCTACGAGCAGTACTTC.

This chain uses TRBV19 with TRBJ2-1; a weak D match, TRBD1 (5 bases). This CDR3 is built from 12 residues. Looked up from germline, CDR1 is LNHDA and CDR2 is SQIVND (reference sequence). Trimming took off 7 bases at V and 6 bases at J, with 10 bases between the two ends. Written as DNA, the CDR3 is TGTGCCAGTATGGTCAGGGCCAATGAGCAGTTCTTC. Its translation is CASMVRANEQFF.

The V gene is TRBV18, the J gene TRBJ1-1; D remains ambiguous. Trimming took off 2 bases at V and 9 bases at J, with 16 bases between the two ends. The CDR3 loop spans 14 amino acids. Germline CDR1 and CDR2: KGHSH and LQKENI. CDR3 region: CASSPIKGYGKAFF. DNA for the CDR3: TGTGCCAGCTCACCAATTAAAGGGTACGGGAAAGCTTTCTTT.

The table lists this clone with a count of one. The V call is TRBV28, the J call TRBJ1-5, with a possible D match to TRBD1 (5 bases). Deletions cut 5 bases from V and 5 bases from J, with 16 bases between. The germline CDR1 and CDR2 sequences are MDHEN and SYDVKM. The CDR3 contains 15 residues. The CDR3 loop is CASSPRGGPYQPQHF. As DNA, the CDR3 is TGTGCCAGCAGTCCCCGGGGGGGACCCTATCAGCCCCAGCATTTT.

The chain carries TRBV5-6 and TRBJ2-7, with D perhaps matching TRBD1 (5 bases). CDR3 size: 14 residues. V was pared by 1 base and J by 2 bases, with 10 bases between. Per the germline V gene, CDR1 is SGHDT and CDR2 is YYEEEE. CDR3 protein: CASSLLQGTYEQYF. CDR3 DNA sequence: TGTGCCAGCAGCTTGTTGCAGGGTACCTACGAGCAGTACTTC.

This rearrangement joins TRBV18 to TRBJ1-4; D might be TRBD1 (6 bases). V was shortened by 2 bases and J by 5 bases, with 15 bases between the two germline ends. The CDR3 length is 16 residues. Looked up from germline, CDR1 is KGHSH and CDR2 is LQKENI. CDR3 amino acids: CASSPASAGANEKLFF. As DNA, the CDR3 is TGTGCCAGCTCACCAGCGTCGGCAGGGGCGAATGAAAAACTGTTTTTT.

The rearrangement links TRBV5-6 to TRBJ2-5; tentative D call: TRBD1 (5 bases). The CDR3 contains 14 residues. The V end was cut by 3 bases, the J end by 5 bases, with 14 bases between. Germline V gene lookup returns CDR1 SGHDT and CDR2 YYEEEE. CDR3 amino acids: CASSSGNRLETQYF. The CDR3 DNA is TGTGCCAGCAGCTCTGGCAACAGGCTGGAGACCCAGTACTTC.

The chain's CDR3 is CASSPMAGREQYF. The CDR3 nucleotides read TGCGCCAGCAGCCCTATGGCGGGTCGGGAGCAGTACTTC. This chain connects TRBV10-2 to TRBJ2-7, with D maybe TRBD2 (5 bases). Per germline, CDR1 WSHSY and CDR2 SAAADI. Trimming stripped 6 bases from V and 7 bases from J, with 16 bases between. This CDR3 spans 13 amino acids.

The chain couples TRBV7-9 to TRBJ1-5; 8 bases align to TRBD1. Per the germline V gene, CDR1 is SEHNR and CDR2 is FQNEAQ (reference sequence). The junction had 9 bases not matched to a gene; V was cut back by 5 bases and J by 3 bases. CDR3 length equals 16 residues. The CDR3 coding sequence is TGTGCCAGCAGCCTAGGACAGGGAGATTACAATCAGCCCCAGCATTTT. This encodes CASSLGQGDYNQPQHF.

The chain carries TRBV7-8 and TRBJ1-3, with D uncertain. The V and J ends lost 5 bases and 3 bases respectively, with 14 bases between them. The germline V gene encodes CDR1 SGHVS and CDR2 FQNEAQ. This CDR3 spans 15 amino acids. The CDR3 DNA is TGTGCCAGCAGCGCCCCGCCAACAGATGGAAACACCATATATTTT. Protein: CASSAPPTDGNTIYF.

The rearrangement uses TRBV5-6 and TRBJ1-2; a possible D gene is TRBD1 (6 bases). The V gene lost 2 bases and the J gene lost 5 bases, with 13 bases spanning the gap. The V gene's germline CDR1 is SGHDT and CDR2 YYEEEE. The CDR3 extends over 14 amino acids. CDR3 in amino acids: CASSLFDRKYGYTF. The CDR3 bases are TGTGCCAGCAGCTTATTTGACAGGAAGTATGGCTACACCTTC.

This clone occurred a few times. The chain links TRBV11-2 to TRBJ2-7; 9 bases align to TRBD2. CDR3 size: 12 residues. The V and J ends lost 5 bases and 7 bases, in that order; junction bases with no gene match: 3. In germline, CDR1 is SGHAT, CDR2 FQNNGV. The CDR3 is CASSRSGSEQYF. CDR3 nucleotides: TGTGCCAGCAGCCGTAGCGGGAGTGAGCAGTACTTC.

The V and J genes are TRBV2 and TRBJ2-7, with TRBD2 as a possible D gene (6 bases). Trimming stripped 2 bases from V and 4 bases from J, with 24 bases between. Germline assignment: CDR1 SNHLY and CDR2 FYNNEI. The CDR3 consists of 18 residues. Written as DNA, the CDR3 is TGTGCCAGCAGTGAAATGGGGGGTGGGACTCAAATCGATTACGAGCAGTACTTC. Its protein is CASSEMGGGTQIDYEQYF.

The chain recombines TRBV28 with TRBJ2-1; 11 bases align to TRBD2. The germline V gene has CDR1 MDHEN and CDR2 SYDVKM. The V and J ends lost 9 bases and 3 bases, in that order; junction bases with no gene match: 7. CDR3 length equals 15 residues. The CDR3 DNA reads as TGTGCCAGTGGGTTAGCGGGAGGGGGCTACAATGAGCAGTTCTTC. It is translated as CASGLAGGGYNEQFF. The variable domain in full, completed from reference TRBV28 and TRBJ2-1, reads DVKVTQSSRYLVKRTGEKVFLECVQDMDHENMFWYRQDPGLGLRLIYFSYDVKMKEKGDIPEGYSVSREKKERFSLILESASTNQTSMYLCASGLAGGGYNEQFFGPGTRLTVL.

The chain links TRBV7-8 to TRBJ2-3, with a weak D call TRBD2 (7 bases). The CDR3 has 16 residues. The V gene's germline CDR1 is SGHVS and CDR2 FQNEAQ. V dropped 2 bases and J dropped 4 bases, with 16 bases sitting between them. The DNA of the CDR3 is TGTGCCAGCAGCTTACAGGGGAATGGGGGGGCAGATACGCAGTATTTT. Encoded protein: CASSLQGNGGADTQYF.

The CDR3 region has the DNA TGTGCCAGCAGCTTCTCTGTCGGGTATTACAATGAGCAGTTCTTC. It specifies CASSFSVGYYNEQFF. V gene TRBV7-3 combines with J gene TRBJ2-1, with D uncertain. The CDR3 is 15 residues long. The V end was cut by 3 bases, the J end by 4 bases, with 13 bases between. The germline CDR1 and CDR2 sequences are SGHTA and FQGTGA.

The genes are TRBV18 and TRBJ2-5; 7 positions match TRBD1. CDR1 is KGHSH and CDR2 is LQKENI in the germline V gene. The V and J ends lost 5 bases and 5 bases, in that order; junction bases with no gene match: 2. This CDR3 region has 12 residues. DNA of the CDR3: TGTGCCAGCTCATCGGACAGGGAGACCCAGTACTTC. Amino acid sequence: CASSSDRETQYF.

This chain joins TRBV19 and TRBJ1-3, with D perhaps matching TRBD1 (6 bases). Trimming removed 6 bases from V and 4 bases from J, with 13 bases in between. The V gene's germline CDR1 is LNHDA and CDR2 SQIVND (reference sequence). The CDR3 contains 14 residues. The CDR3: CASRTGQFGNTIYF. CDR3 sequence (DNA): TGTGCCAGTAGGACAGGTCAATTCGGAAACACCATATATTTT.

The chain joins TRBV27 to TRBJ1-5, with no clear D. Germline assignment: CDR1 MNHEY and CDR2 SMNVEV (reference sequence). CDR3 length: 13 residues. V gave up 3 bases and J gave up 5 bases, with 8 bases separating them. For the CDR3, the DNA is TGTGCCAGCAGTTTCCTACCTGATCAGCCCCAGCATTTT. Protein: CASSFLPDQPQHF.